These 15 T cell receptor beta chains share one sample of origin, sequenced in a study of brain T cells in children with intractable seizures. This table comes from immunoSEQ multiplex PCR, and its TCRdb copy is limited to in-frame clones, with some not included. In the table there are about 120,000 clones, 90% to 95% of which are singletons. The input for sequencing was peripheral blood, taken at surgery. All receptors come from a boy younger than two with hemimegalencephaly and intractable seizures.

This clone appeared once. The rearrangement uses TRBV29-1 and TRBJ2-5, with D perhaps matching TRBD1 (5 bases). The V gene's germline CDR1 is SQVTM and CDR2 ANQGSEA. V was clipped by 4 bases and J by 2 bases, with 11 bases between them. The CDR3 spans 13 residues. The CDR3 DNA follows: TGCAGCGTTGCTCTCCGACAGCAAGAGACCCAGTACTTC. Translating it yields CSVALRQQETQYF.

The chain uses TRBV28 and TRBJ2-7; TRBD2 matches at 11 bases. The germline gives CDR1 MDHEN, CDR2 SYDVKM. The CDR3 spans 15 residues. Trimming at V came to 3 bases and at J to 5 bases, leaving 6 bases not matched to a gene. CDR3 amino acids: CASSFKLAGVHEQYF. CDR3 nucleotide sequence: TGTGCCAGCAGTTTTAAACTAGCGGGAGTCCACGAGCAGTACTTC.

CDR3 region: CASSQGTSGNRANVLTF. The CDR3 bases are TGCGCCAGCAGCCAAGGGACTAGCGGGAATCGGGCCAACGTCCTGACTTTC. The chain joins TRBV4-1 to TRBJ2-6; 12 bases are a match to TRBD2. Per the germline V gene, CDR1 is MGHRA and CDR2 is YSYEKL. The CDR3 is 17 residues long. J lost 5 bases, V lost 1 base, and 3 bases had no gene match.

The CDR3 coding sequence is TGTGCCAGCAGCTTAGCGCGGGGGAACTACGAGCAGTACTTC. Translated, it gives CASSLARGNYEQYF. This rearrangement joins TRBV7-8 to TRBJ2-7; 7 nucleotides match TRBD2. Germline V gene sequence: CDR1 SGHVS, CDR2 FQNEAQ. CDR3 length: 14 residues. V shed 0 bases, J shed 3 bases, and the junction held 2 bases outside the gene matches.

This rearrangement joins TRBV27 to TRBJ2-2; TRBD1 aligns across 8 bases. This CDR3 comprises 15 residues. J lost 4 bases, V lost 4 bases, and 5 bases had no gene match. Germline V lookup: CDR1 MNHEY, CDR2 SMNVEV (reference sequence). The CDR3 loop reads CASSWRQGFTGELFF. CDR3 in DNA: TGTGCCAGCAGTTGGCGACAGGGGTTCACCGGGGAGCTGTTTTTT.

The rearrangement links TRBV27 to TRBJ1-1, with D maybe TRBD1 (5 bases). V was pared by 8 bases and J by 6 bases, with 16 bases between. CDR1 is MNHEY and CDR2 is SMNVEV in the germline V gene (reference sequence). This CDR3 has 13 amino acids. The CDR3 sequence is CASSGAWFAEAFF. The DNA for the CDR3 is TGTGCCAGCTCCGGGGCCTGGTTCGCTGAAGCTTTCTTT.

The genes are TRBV10-3 and TRBJ2-1; 13 positions agree with TRBD2. The germline gives CDR1 ENHRY, CDR2 SYGVKD. Trimming at V came to 6 bases and at J to 7 bases, leaving 6 bases not matched to a gene. The CDR3 is 15 residues long. The chain's CDR3 is CAISPLAGGPNEQFF. In DNA, the CDR3 is TGTGCCATCAGCCCACTAGCGGGAGGGCCTAATGAGCAGTTCTTC.

This chain links TRBV15 with TRBJ2-2; possibly TRBD2 for D (6 bases). The CDR3 is made up of 18 amino acids. V was cut by 4 bases and J by 3 bases, with 21 bases left in between. Germline lookup yields CDR1 LNHNV and CDR2 YYDKDF (reference sequence). The CDR3 reads CATSTPDVGPGDTGELFF. In DNA, the CDR3 is TGTGCCACCAGCACCCCTGACGTGGGGCCGGGAGACACCGGGGAGCTGTTTTTT.

The V and J genes are TRBV4-2 and TRBJ1-5, with D tentatively TRBD1 (6 bases). Germline values: CDR1 LGHNA, CDR2 YNFKEQ. The ends were cut back, 3 bases at V and 6 bases at J, with 15 bases in the middle. This CDR3 spans 15 amino acids. The CDR3 bases are TGTGCCAGCAGCCAGGCACAGGGTGGGGGTCAGCCCCAGCATTTT. Its protein product is CASSQAQGGGQPQHF.

The CDR3 sequence: CSVEVGTGYYGYTF. The CDR3 coding sequence is TGCAGCGTTGAAGTGGGGACAGGGTACTATGGCTACACCTTC. The rearrangement joins TRBV29-1 to TRBJ1-2; 9 positions agree with TRBD1. The CDR3 has 14 residues. V lost 1 base and J lost 3; bases outside the gene matches: 3. CDR1 is SQVTM and CDR2 is ANQGSEA in the germline V gene. The full variable domain, in which reference TRBV29-1 and TRBJ1-2 provide the parts outside the CDR3, is SAVISQKPSRDICQRGTSLTIQCQVDSQVTMMFWYRQQPGQSLTLIATANQGSEATYESGFVIDKFPISRPNLTFSTLTVSNMSPEDSSIYLCSVEVGTGYYGYTFGSGTRLTVV.

The chain employs TRBV9 and TRBJ2-3; D is perhaps TRBD2 (5 bases). The CDR3 runs 16 residues. Germline CDR1 is SGDLS and CDR2 is YYNGEE. The ends were cut back, 0 bases at V and 0 bases at J, with 11 bases in the middle. The CDR3 coding sequence is TGTGCCAGCAGCGTAGTGGCTAGCTCAAGCACAGATACGCAGTATTTT. It yields the protein CASSVVASSSTDTQYF.

The chain combines TRBV10-1 with TRBJ2-1; D is perhaps TRBD1 or TRBD2 (6 bases each). With 5 bases removed from V and 6 bases from J, the gap between germline ends came to 14 bases. Germline V gene sequence: CDR1 WNHNN, CDR2 SYGVQD (reference sequence). The length of the CDR3 is 14 residues. The CDR3: CASSRGLVGNEQFF. The DNA for the CDR3 is TGCGCCAGCAGTCGGGGGCTGGTGGGCAATGAGCAGTTCTTC.

The chain has TRBV24-1 and TRBJ2-7; 10 nucleotides align to TRBD1. The CDR3 extends over 15 amino acids. V was clipped by 3 bases and J by 7 bases; unmatched bases: 8. Germline lookup yields CDR1 KGHDR and CDR2 SFDVKD. The CDR3 spells CATSDPGQGDGEQYF. The DNA of the CDR3 is TGTGCCACCAGTGATCCCGGACAGGGGGATGGGGAGCAGTACTTC.

The CDR3 nucleotides are TGTGCCAGCAGCCAATCGGGTAGGCTAGCGGGAAGGAATGAGCAGTTCTTC. Translation: CASSQSGRLAGRNEQFF. The chain couples TRBV16 to TRBJ2-1, with 9 positions matching TRBD2. This CDR3 comprises 17 residues. CDR1 is KGHSY, CDR2 FQNENV, per germline. V shed 0 bases, J shed 7 bases, and the junction held 10 bases outside the gene matches. The full variable domain, completed using reference TRBV16 and TRBJ2-1, is GEEVAQTPKHLVRGEGQKAKLYCAPIKGHSYVFWYQQVLKNEFKFLISFQNENVFDETGMPKERFSAKCLPNSPCSLEIQATKLEDSAVYFCASSQSGRLAGRNEQFFGPGTRLTVL.

The V call is TRBV9, the J call TRBJ2-7; tentative D call: TRBD2 (6 bases). Germline values: CDR1 SGDLS, CDR2 YYNGEE. The CDR3 totals 13 residues. Trimming removed 0 bases from V and 2 bases from J, with 6 bases in between. CDR3 bases: TGTGCCAGCAGCGTAGAGCGGGCCTACGAGCAGTACTTC. Protein product: CASSVERAYEQYF.